A selection of T cell receptor beta chains follows, all from one sample in a study of cytomegalovirus exposure and HLA in healthy donors. Produced via immunoSEQ multiplex PCR; TCRdb's table is partial and in-frame only. The sample contains under 200,000 clones, under 90% of which appear only once. Sequencing was carried out using PBMCs. These receptors originate from a man between 18 and 29 years old in good health and CMV-seronegative. Both conserved end residues are part of each CDR3. A D gene is named only where the DNA matches it firmly. Size is stated for part of the rows, as once, few or many counts, or as a class when the clone is expanded.

TRBD2	TRBJ2-7	TRBV5-4	.	CASSLVVAGGYEQYF	TGTGCCAGCAGCTTGGTAGTAGCGGGGGGGTACGAGCAGTACTTC
TRBD1	TRBJ2-7	TRBV28	.	CASSLIRQGNEQYF	TGTGCCAGCAGTTTGATCAGACAGGGCAACGAGCAGTACTTC
TRBD1	TRBJ2-7	TRBV13	.	CASGDRRTGANSYEQYF	TGTGCCAGCGGGGACCGAAGGACAGGGGCTAACTCCTACGAGCAGTACTTC
.	TRBJ1-1	TRBV6-4	.	CASSIDGGRGTEAFF	TGTGCCAGCAGTATCGACGGGGGGCGCGGGACTGAAGCTTTCTTT
TRBD1	TRBJ2-3	TRBV11-1	.	CASSLMGQGLDTQYF	TGTGCCAGCAGCTTAATGGGACAGGGGTTGGATACGCAGTATTTT
.	TRBJ2-2	TRBV5-1	.	CASSLQGGDTGELFF	TGCGCCAGCAGCTTACAGGGGGGGGACACCGGGGAGCTGTTTTTT
.	TRBJ2-1	TRBV28	few	CASIGQKNNEQFF	TGTGCCAGCATTGGACAGAAAAACAATGAGCAGTTCTTC
.	TRBJ1-1	TRBV29-1	.	CSARTPGETEAFF	TGCAGCGCCCGAACCCCCGGGGAAACTGAAGCTTTCTTT
.	TRBJ2-5	TRBV6-5	.	CASSYSAGLETQYF	TGTGCCAGCAGTTACTCGGCGGGATTAGAGACCCAGTACTTC
.	TRBJ1-1	TRBV7-8	.	CASSFGGDTEAFF	TGTGCCAGCAGCTTCGGGGGGGACACTGAAGCTTTCTTT
TRBD2	TRBJ2-1	TRBV7-8	.	CASRNKRGPSNEQFF	TGTGCCAGCAGGAACAAGCGGGGGCCCTCTAATGAGCAGTTCTTC
TRBD2	TRBJ2-3	TRBV7-8	.	CASSFAGEGTQYF	TGTGCCAGCAGCTTTGCGGGAGAAGGTACGCAGTATTTT
.	TRBJ1-1	TRBV7-8	few	CASSLAMGAKGAEAFF	TGTGCCAGCAGCTTAGCGATGGGAGCGAAAGGAGCGGAAGCTTTCTTT
.	TRBJ2-3	TRBV28	.	CASWPPISGGISTDTQYF	TGTGCCAGCTGGCCCCCAATTAGCGGAGGGATTAGCACAGATACGCAGTATTTT
.	TRBJ2-6	TRBV7-3	.	CASTSSSGANVLTF	TGTGCCAGCACGTCTAGCTCTGGGGCCAACGTCCTGACTTTC
TRBD2	TRBJ2-2	TRBV11-2	few	CASSETISGLHTGELFF	TGTGCCAGCAGCGAGACCATTTCGGGACTACACACCGGGGAGCTGTTTTTT